This is a list of T cell receptor beta chains from one sample in a study of tumor-infiltrating lymphocytes in primary liver carcinoma. MiXCR, run by TCRdb on the multiplex PCR reads, gives a single entry per CDR3 protein. The sample holds tens of thousands of distinct CDR3 sequences, nearly 75% seen once. Sequencing was done on a sample of liver tumor tissue from sampling region 4. The receptor source for this set is a man aged 35-49 years with primary liver carcinoma and hepatitis B virus infection. The CDR3 runs from the conserved cysteine through the conserved F or W. A D gene is named only where the DNA matches it firmly. The listing skips clone size in some rows; elsewhere it reads once, few, many or a size class.

j_gene,abundance,d_gene,v_gene,CDR3nt,CDR3aa
TRBJ2-3,.,TRBD1,TRBV11-1,TGTGCCAGCAGCCCGAGACAGGGGTTAAGAGATACGCACTATTTT,CASSPRQGLRDTHYF
TRBJ2-1,medium-sized,TRBD2,TRBV29-1,TGCAGCGTTAATCGACTAGCGGGTCTTGACAATGAGCAGTTCTTC,CSVNRLAGLDNEQFF
TRBJ2-1,.,.,TRBV2,TGTGCCAGCGGGCCAGGGAGTGTTGAACAGTTCTTC,CASGPGSVEQFF
TRBJ2-3,.,TRBD2,TRBV11-3,TGTGCCAGCAGCCTTGGGACTAGCGGGAGTCAAACAGATGCGCAGTATTTT,CASSLGTSGSQTDAQYF
TRBJ1-1,.,.,TRBV15,TGTGCCACCAGCAGAGATCATGTGGTGACTGAAGCTTTCTTT,CATSRDHVVTEAFF
TRBJ2-7,.,.,TRBV5-6,TGTACCAGCAGCTTCCGATCGAGAGCATACGAGCAGTACTTC,CTSSFRSRAYEQYF
TRBJ1-4,.,.,TRBV28,TGTGCCAGCAGTTTTGGACAGACCTCTAATGAAAAACTGTTTTTT,CASSFGQTSNEKLFF
TRBJ2-7,.,.,TRBV30,TGTGCATGGAGGGTTAACAGAGTCTGGGAGCAGTACTTC,CAWRVNRVWEQYF
TRBJ2-1,.,TRBD1,TRBV28,TGTGCTAACAGCTTGGGACAGGGGGCGACCGATGAGCAGTTCTTC,CANSLGQGATDEQFF
TRBJ2-1,once,.,TRBV24-1,TGTGTCACGGGGCTGGATGATGAGCAGTTCTTC,CVTGLDDEQFF
TRBJ1-1,few,.,TRBV6-4,TGTGCCAGCAATCCGGGGGGGGGCCGGTCGGATACTGAAGCTTTCTTT,CASNPGGGRSDTEAFF
TRBJ2-3,many,TRBD2,TRBV2,TGTGCCAGCAGTGGACTAGCGGGAGCAGATACGCAGTATTTT,CASSGLAGADTQYF
TRBJ2-7,.,.,TRBV29-1,TGCAGCGCCATGAAATCTGGGACCGGCACTATCTACGAGCAGTACTTC,CSAMKSGTGTIYEQYF
TRBJ2-7,.,.,TRBV5-1,TGCGCCAGCATCTTGGGTCGGATGAGCTTCTACGAGCAGTACTTC,CASILGRMSFYEQYF
TRBJ2-1,.,.,TRBV5-1,TGCGCCAGCTGCTTAGGTGGGGGCAATGAGCAGTTCTTC,CASCLGGGNEQFF
TRBJ2-3,once,.,TRBV4-2,TGTGCCAGCAGCCAAAGAAGTAGCGGATTTAACGCAGATACTCAGTATTTT,CASSQRSSGFNADTQYF
TRBJ2-7,once,.,TRBV7-9,TGTGCTAGCAGCTTTGAGGGTAGCTCCTACGAGCAGTACTTC,CASSFEGSSYEQYF
TRBJ2-6,once,.,TRBV4-1,TGCACCAGCAGCCAAATTGGGGCCAACGTCATGACTTTC,CTSSQIGANVMTF
TRBJ2-7,once,.,TRBV4-2,TGTGCCAGCACCCAAGATAGTGGGAGGGACAACAAGCAGTACTTC,CASTQDSGRDNKQYF
TRBJ1-2,medium-sized,.,TRBV10-3,TGTGCCATCAGTGAGTCGACTCAAGGTTATGGCTACACCTTC,CAISESTQGYGYTF
TRBJ2-7,.,TRBD2,TRBV4-2,TGTGCCGGCAGCCAAAATAGCGGGAGGGACGACGAGCAGTACTTC,CAGSQNSGRDDEQYF
TRBJ2-5,.,.,TRBV10-3,TGTGCCATCAGTGAGTCGAGGAGTACCGAGACCCAATACTTC,CAISESRSTETQYF
TRBJ2-1,.,TRBD2,TRBV29-1,TGCAGCGGGGAGACTAGCGGGTTCAACGAACAGTTCTTC,CSGETSGFNEQFF
TRBJ1-1,many,.,TRBV19,TGTGCCAGTAGTATCCGGTCCCAGGGCAGTCTGAACACTGAAGCTTTCTTT,CASSIRSQGSLNTEAFF
TRBJ1-4,.,.,TRBV6-1,TGCGCCAGCAGTGAAGCGGGTATTCCAAGTAATGAAAAACTGTTTTTT,CASSEAGIPSNEKLFF
TRBJ2-3,many,.,TRBV5-1,TGCGCCAGCAGCTTGGATGGGACATACACAGATACGCAGTATTTT,CASSLDGTYTDTQYF
TRBJ2-7,.,.,TRBV5-1,TGCCCCAGCAGACATACCGACGACGAGCAGTGCTTC,CPSRHTDDEQCF
TRBJ2-1,few,TRBD2,TRBV11-1,TGTGCCAGCAGCCCGCGGGGGAACTACAATGAGCAGTTCTTC,CASSPRGNYNEQFF
TRBJ2-3,.,.,TRBV5-4,TGTGCCAACAGCTTGGAGGGTACGCATTATTTT,CANSLEGTHYF
TRBJ2-3,.,.,TRBV29-1,TGCAGCCTCGCTGGAGTGGACGGACGTAGCACAGATATGGAGTATTTT,CSLAGVDGRSTDMEYF
TRBJ2-2,.,.,TRBV12-3/TRBV12-4,TGTACTAGCAGTCCCCGCAGGGAGACGGGGGAGCTGTTTTTT,CTSSPRRETGELFF
TRBJ2-5,.,.,TRBV29-1,TGCAGCGTTTCGGGGGAACAAGAGACCCAGTACTTC,CSVSGEQETQYF
TRBJ2-3,.,TRBD2,TRBV6-5,TGTGCCAGCAAGCCAGGACTAGCGATAACAGATACGCAGTATTTT,CASKPGLAITDTQYF
TRBJ2-7,once,.,TRBV12-5,TGTGCCAGTGAGGGGACCTGTTCCCAGGAGCAGTACTTC,CASEGTCSQEQYF
TRBJ2-1,.,.,TRBV11-3,TGTGAAAGGAGCTTAAATGCCAATGAGCAGTTCTTC,CERSLNANEQFF
TRBJ1-4,once,.,TRBV5-1,TGCGCCAGCAGTCTCAATGGGGGTAATAAAAAACTGTTTTTT,CASSLNGGNKKLFF
TRBJ1-2,.,TRBD1,TRBV11-1,TGTGCCATCAGCCGCGACAGGGGAGCGAACTATGACTACACCTTC,CAISRDRGANYDYTF
TRBJ2-7,.,TRBD1,TRBV11-1,TGTACCAGCAGGGGGAAGCCATCCTACGAGCAGTATTTC,CTSRGKPSYEQYF
TRBJ1-3,.,.,TRBV5-5,TGTGCCAGCAGCGACGGGACGGGTCTCTTTTCTGGAAACACCATATATTTT,CASSDGTGLFSGNTIYF
TRBJ2-7,.,TRBD2,TRBV11-1,TGTGCTAGCAGCTTAACGGGATCGGGAGGATACGGGCAGTACTTC,CASSLTGSGGYGQYF
TRBJ1-1,.,.,TRBV6-2/TRBV6-3,TGTGCCAGTCGACCAGGCGGGATGAACACTGAAGCTTTCTTT,CASRPGGMNTEAFF
TRBJ2-1,.,.,TRBV5-6,TGTGCCAGCAGCTCGAACGTAGAGGGGCGGGGGCACAATGAGCAGTTCTTC,CASSSNVEGRGHNEQFF